A selection of T cell receptor beta chains follows, all from one sample in a study of T-cell reconstitution after alpha-beta-depleted transplantation in children. TCRdb reprocessed the PCR reads via MiXCR and lists one record per CDR3 protein. The repertoire holds around 700,000 distinct CDR3 sequences, about an eighth seen once, with about 0.77% in the top ten. The sample was PBMCs, taken before TCRalphabeta/CD19-depleted stem cell transplant. These receptors were obtained from a girl aged 2-10 years with congenital amegakaryocytic thrombocytopenia, due to receive a stem cell transplant. Both conserved end residues are part of each CDR3. D genes are given only for firm matches. Rows give clone size only sometimes, using once, few, many, or a class for an expanded clone.

clone size: many
D gene: TRBD2
V gene: TRBV5-1
J gene: TRBJ2-2
CDR3 protein: CASSSTSGRKTGELFF
CDR3 DNA: TGCGCCAGCAGCTCTACTAGCGGGAGGAAAACCGGGGAGCTGTTTTTT

clone size: many
D gene: -
V gene: TRBV20-1
J gene: TRBJ1-1
CDR3 protein: CSAQKARREAFF
CDR3 DNA: TGCAGTGCCCAGAAGGCCCGAAGAGAAGCTTTCTTT

clone size: many
D gene: -
V gene: TRBV20-1
J gene: TRBJ2-3
CDR3 protein: CSARGGGITDTQYF
CDR3 DNA: TGCAGTGCCAGAGGGGGAGGGATCACAGATACGCAGTATTTT

clone size: -
D gene: -
V gene: TRBV5-1
J gene: TRBJ1-1
CDR3 protein: CASSFGRTMNTEAFF
CDR3 DNA: TGCGCCAGCAGCTTTGGCAGAACTATGAACACTGAAGCTTTCTTT

clone size: few
D gene: TRBD1
V gene: TRBV20-1
J gene: TRBJ1-5
CDR3 protein: CSARDGTGVARNQPQHF
CDR3 DNA: TGCAGTGCTAGAGACGGGACAGGGGTGGCGCGCAATCAGCCCCAGCATTTT

clone size: many
D gene: -
V gene: TRBV29-1
J gene: TRBJ2-1
CDR3 protein: CSCTPTSYNEQFF
CDR3 DNA: TGCAGCTGTACACCTACCTCCTACAATGAGCAGTTCTTC

clone size: many
D gene: TRBD2
V gene: TRBV20-1
J gene: TRBJ2-3
CDR3 protein: CSASTPGLAADTQYF
CDR3 DNA: TGCAGTGCTTCCACCCCGGGACTAGCAGCAGATACGCAGTATTTT

clone size: -
D gene: -
V gene: TRBV7-2
J gene: TRBJ2-3
CDR3 protein: CASSYNPVPKDTQYF
CDR3 DNA: TGTGCCAGCAGCTACAACCCAGTCCCGAAAGATACGCAGTATTTT

clone size: -
D gene: -
V gene: TRBV10-3
J gene: TRBJ2-7
CDR3 protein: CAISGRQGPYYEQYF
CDR3 DNA: TGTGCCATCAGTGGACGCCAAGGCCCCTACTACGAGCAGTACTTC

clone size: -
D gene: -
V gene: TRBV3-1
J gene: TRBJ2-7
CDR3 protein: CASSHAVGTYEQYF
CDR3 DNA: TGTGCCAGCAGCCATGCAGTTGGCACCTACGAGCAGTACTTC

clone size: once
D gene: -
V gene: TRBV2
J gene: TRBJ2-5
CDR3 protein: CASSEGRVGETQYF
CDR3 DNA: TGTGCCAGCAGTGAAGGAAGGGTTGGGGAGACCCAGTACTTC

clone size: many
D gene: TRBD2
V gene: TRBV27
J gene: TRBJ2-7
CDR3 protein: CASSLLGTSGSYEQYF
CDR3 DNA: TGCGCCAGCAGCTTGTTGGGGACTAGCGGATCCTACGAGCAGTACTTC

clone size: -
D gene: -
V gene: TRBV7-2
J gene: TRBJ2-7
CDR3 protein: CASSLFPSSSYEQYF
CDR3 DNA: TGTGCCAGCAGCCTTTTCCCCTCCAGCTCCTACGAGCAGTACTTC

clone size: few
D gene: TRBD1
V gene: TRBV20-1
J gene: TRBJ2-7
CDR3 protein: CSATPLGTGYYEQYF
CDR3 DNA: TGCAGTGCTACCCCTTTAGGGACAGGGTACTACGAGCAGTACTTC

clone size: many
D gene: -
V gene: TRBV12-3/TRBV12-4
J gene: TRBJ2-5
CDR3 protein: CASSLVAETQYF
CDR3 DNA: TGTGCCAGCAGTTTGGTAGCGGAGACCCAGTACTTC

clone size: few
D gene: TRBD1
V gene: TRBV29-1
J gene: TRBJ1-1
CDR3 protein: CSVSTGGETEAFF
CDR3 DNA: TGCAGCGTTTCTACAGGGGGAGAAACTGAAGCTTTCTTT

clone size: -
D gene: TRBD2
V gene: TRBV24-1
J gene: TRBJ2-3
CDR3 protein: CATSGLADTDTQYF
CDR3 DNA: TGTGCCACCAGTGGACTAGCGGACACAGATACGCAGTATTTT

clone size: -
D gene: TRBD1
V gene: TRBV5-1
J gene: TRBJ2-4
CDR3 protein: CASSPQQGEDIQYF
CDR3 DNA: TGCGCCAGCAGCCCGCAACAGGGGGAGGACATTCAGTACTTC

clone size: many
D gene: TRBD1
V gene: TRBV5-6
J gene: TRBJ1-2
CDR3 protein: CASSALTGGNGYTF
CDR3 DNA: TGTGCCAGCAGCGCCCTCACAGGGGGCAATGGCTACACCTTC

clone size: many
D gene: TRBD2
V gene: TRBV20-1
J gene: TRBJ2-3
CDR3 protein: CSAGTSGRAEWDTQYF
CDR3 DNA: TGCAGTGCTGGGACTAGCGGGAGGGCCGAGTGGGATACGCAGTATTTT

clone size: -
D gene: -
V gene: TRBV28
J gene: TRBJ2-1
CDR3 protein: CASSFRLRQFF
CDR3 DNA: TGTGCCAGCAGCTTTAGACTAAGGCAGTTCTTC

clone size: few
D gene: -
V gene: TRBV20-1
J gene: TRBJ2-2
CDR3 protein: CSASPPGIGSGELFF
CDR3 DNA: TGCAGTGCCTCCCCCCCGGGTATTGGGTCCGGGGAGCTGTTTTTT

clone size: many
D gene: TRBD2
V gene: TRBV28
J gene: TRBJ2-7
CDR3 protein: CASSASGGNYEQYF
CDR3 DNA: TGTGCCAGCAGTGCTAGCGGGGGAAACTACGAGCAGTACTTC

clone size: few
D gene: -
V gene: TRBV12-3/TRBV12-4
J gene: TRBJ2-7
CDR3 protein: CASSFRGYLYEQYF
CDR3 DNA: TGTGCCAGCAGTTTTCGGGGTTACCTCTACGAGCAGTACTTC

clone size: many
D gene: TRBD1
V gene: TRBV6-1
J gene: TRBJ1-2
CDR3 protein: CASSEDRAYGYTF
CDR3 DNA: TGTGCCAGCAGTGAGGACAGGGCCTATGGCTACACCTTC

clone size: -
D gene: TRBD1
V gene: TRBV11-2
J gene: TRBJ2-2
CDR3 protein: CASSPRQGWGPTGELFF
CDR3 DNA: TGTGCCAGCAGCCCACGACAGGGGTGGGGACCTACCGGGGAGCTGTTTTTT

clone size: many
D gene: -
V gene: TRBV20-1
J gene: TRBJ1-5
CDR3 protein: CSASQAGGLDQPQHF
CDR3 DNA: TGCAGTGCCAGCCAAGCGGGGGGCCTCGATCAGCCCCAGCATTTT

clone size: many
D gene: TRBD2
V gene: TRBV15
J gene: TRBJ2-4
CDR3 protein: CATSRITGTIVAKNIQYF
CDR3 DNA: TGTGCCACCAGCAGAATCACCGGGACTATCGTAGCCAAAAACATTCAGTACTTC

clone size: few
D gene: -
V gene: TRBV7-2
J gene: TRBJ2-7
CDR3 protein: CASSISGGPGLTYEQYF
CDR3 DNA: TGTGCCAGCAGCATCTCCGGGGGGCCTGGGCTTACCTACGAGCAGTACTTC

clone size: -
D gene: -
V gene: TRBV19
J gene: TRBJ2-7
CDR3 protein: CASKVTGSYEQYF
CDR3 DNA: TGTGCCAGCAAGGTGACAGGCAGCTACGAGCAGTACTTC

clone size: many
D gene: TRBD2
V gene: TRBV20-1
J gene: TRBJ2-3
CDR3 protein: CSAWASGPITDTQYF
CDR3 DNA: TGCAGTGCTTGGGCTAGCGGGCCTATCACAGATACGCAGTATTTT

clone size: -
D gene: TRBD2
V gene: TRBV12-3/TRBV12-4
J gene: TRBJ2-1
CDR3 protein: CASSFPTGLAGYNEQFF
CDR3 DNA: TGTGCCAGCAGCTTCCCAACAGGACTAGCGGGGTACAATGAGCAGTTCTTC

clone size: -
D gene: -
V gene: TRBV5-1
J gene: TRBJ2-7
CDR3 protein: CASRLLVTGAYEQYF
CDR3 DNA: TGCGCCAGCAGGCTATTGGTTACAGGCGCCTACGAGCAGTACTTC

clone size: many
D gene: -
V gene: TRBV29-1
J gene: TRBJ1-1
CDR3 protein: CSVAKGGAEAFF
CDR3 DNA: TGCAGCGTGGCCAAGGGGGGCGCTGAAGCTTTCTTT

clone size: many
D gene: -
V gene: TRBV12-3/TRBV12-4
J gene: TRBJ1-2
CDR3 protein: CASSLGPLAVDYGYTF
CDR3 DNA: TGTGCCAGCAGTTTAGGGCCCCTGGCGGTGGACTATGGCTACACCTTC

clone size: -
D gene: TRBD1
V gene: TRBV5-1
J gene: TRBJ2-2
CDR3 protein: CASSWGQGDTGELFF
CDR3 DNA: TGCGCCAGCAGCTGGGGACAGGGTGACACCGGGGAGCTGTTTTTT

clone size: -
D gene: -
V gene: TRBV7-9
J gene: TRBJ2-1
CDR3 protein: CASRPGFPTAYNEQFF
CDR3 DNA: TGTGCCAGCAGGCCAGGGTTCCCGACCGCCTACAATGAGCAGTTCTTC

clone size: few
D gene: -
V gene: TRBV5-1
J gene: TRBJ2-7
CDR3 protein: CASSLGPPRNYEQYF
CDR3 DNA: TGCGCCAGCAGCTTGGGTCCGCCCCGCAACTACGAGCAGTACTTC

clone size: few
D gene: -
V gene: TRBV3-1
J gene: TRBJ2-7
CDR3 protein: CASSQVVQGPYEQYF
CDR3 DNA: TGTGCCAGCAGCCAAGTTGTTCAGGGACCCTACGAGCAGTACTTC

clone size: few
D gene: TRBD1
V gene: TRBV28
J gene: TRBJ2-4
CDR3 protein: CASSPQGAGAKNIQYF
CDR3 DNA: TGTGCCAGCAGTCCCCAGGGGGCAGGGGCCAAAAACATTCAGTACTTC

clone size: few
D gene: -
V gene: TRBV7-8
J gene: TRBJ2-7
CDR3 protein: CASSLPEEEISYEQYF
CDR3 DNA: TGTGCCAGCAGTTTACCGGAAGAAGAAATCTCCTACGAGCAGTACTTC

clone size: -
D gene: -
V gene: TRBV10-1
J gene: TRBJ1-1
CDR3 protein: CASLQSNTEAFF
CDR3 DNA: TGCGCCAGCCTACAGTCGAACACTGAAGCTTTCTTT

clone size: once
D gene: -
V gene: TRBV5-1
J gene: TRBJ1-4
CDR3 protein: CASSTDQYEKLFF
CDR3 DNA: TGCGCCAGCAGCACGGATCAGTACGAAAAACTGTTTTTT

clone size: -
D gene: -
V gene: TRBV3-1
J gene: TRBJ2-1
CDR3 protein: CASSQTIGRNEQFF
CDR3 DNA: TGTGCCAGCAGCCAAACGATAGGCCGGAATGAGCAGTTCTTC

clone size: -
D gene: TRBD2
V gene: TRBV29-1
J gene: TRBJ2-1
CDR3 protein: CSVRFGGNEQFF
CDR3 DNA: TGCAGCGTGCGGTTCGGGGGGAATGAGCAGTTCTTC

clone size: many
D gene: -
V gene: TRBV5-1
J gene: TRBJ1-4
CDR3 protein: CASSSGTRSEKLFF
CDR3 DNA: TGCGCCAGCAGCAGCGGGACAAGAAGCGAAAAACTGTTTTTT

clone size: few
D gene: -
V gene: TRBV20-1
J gene: TRBJ2-1
CDR3 protein: CSARVRSFNEQFF
CDR3 DNA: TGCAGTGCTAGGGTCCGAAGCTTCAATGAGCAGTTCTTC

clone size: -
D gene: TRBD2
V gene: TRBV14
J gene: TRBJ2-2
CDR3 protein: CASSPSGMAGELFF
CDR3 DNA: TGTGCCAGCAGCCCCAGCGGGATGGCCGGGGAGCTGTTTTTT

clone size: -
D gene: -
V gene: TRBV12-3/TRBV12-4
J gene: TRBJ2-1
CDR3 protein: CASSQKNKGVGYNEQFF
CDR3 DNA: TGTGCCAGCAGCCAAAAAAATAAGGGGGTCGGCTACAATGAGCAGTTCTTC

clone size: -
D gene: -
V gene: TRBV29-1
J gene: TRBJ1-2
CDR3 protein: CSVDGEGRIPYGYTF
CDR3 DNA: TGCAGCGTTGATGGGGAGGGCCGCATCCCTTATGGCTACACCTTC

clone size: many
D gene: -
V gene: TRBV5-4
J gene: TRBJ2-3
CDR3 protein: CASSWARGVVTDTQYF
CDR3 DNA: TGTGCCAGCAGTTGGGCCAGGGGAGTGGTCACAGATACGCAGTATTTT

clone size: few
D gene: -
V gene: TRBV11-2
J gene: TRBJ2-1
CDR3 protein: CASSLSSGPLYNEQFF
CDR3 DNA: TGTGCCAGCAGCTTATCGAGCGGACCCTTATACAATGAGCAGTTCTTC

clone size: -
D gene: TRBD2
V gene: TRBV11-2
J gene: TRBJ2-7
CDR3 protein: CASSLGWLAGGVVYEQYF
CDR3 DNA: TGTGCCAGCAGCTTAGGATGGTTAGCGGGAGGTGTCGTCTACGAGCAGTACTTC

clone size: few
D gene: -
V gene: TRBV27
J gene: TRBJ2-7
CDR3 protein: CASSIGPAGMEQYF
CDR3 DNA: TGTGCCAGCAGTATCGGGCCGGCCGGTATGGAGCAGTACTTC

clone size: many
D gene: TRBD1
V gene: TRBV27
J gene: TRBJ1-1
CDR3 protein: CASSLSRQGANTEAFF
CDR3 DNA: TGTGCCAGCAGTTTATCGAGGCAGGGGGCGAACACTGAAGCTTTCTTT

clone size: many
D gene: -
V gene: TRBV28
J gene: TRBJ2-7
CDR3 protein: CASSVYRGLRGPSYEQYF
CDR3 DNA: TGTGCCAGCAGTGTATATAGAGGGTTGAGGGGCCCTTCCTACGAGCAGTACTTC

clone size: -
D gene: -
V gene: TRBV7-2
J gene: TRBJ1-5
CDR3 protein: CASSFFGAQPQHF
CDR3 DNA: TGTGCCAGCAGCTTCTTTGGCGCCCAGCCCCAGCATTTT

clone size: -
D gene: -
V gene: TRBV7-9
J gene: TRBJ2-7
CDR3 protein: CASSLAVSSSYEQYF
CDR3 DNA: TGTGCCAGCAGCTTAGCGGTATCCAGCTCCTACGAGCAGTACTTC

clone size: many
D gene: -
V gene: TRBV29-1
J gene: TRBJ1-2
CDR3 protein: CSVGRAANQRNYGYTF
CDR3 DNA: TGCAGCGTTGGGCGCGCGGCGAACCAGCGGAACTATGGCTACACCTTC